The rows below give T cell receptor beta chains drawn from one sample of a study of cytomegalovirus exposure and HLA in healthy donors. Using immunoSEQ multiplex PCR, the repertoire was profiled, and TCRdb retains in-frame clones only, with some absent. Of 150,000 to 200,000 clones in the sample, around 77% were seen once. The sample taken for sequencing was PBMCs. The source of these receptors is a young man in good health and CMV-seronegative. Both conserved end residues are part of each CDR3. A D gene is named only where the DNA matches it firmly. Expanded clones are given a class, and other clones once, few, many or no size at all.

d_gene: .; abundance: .; j_gene: TRBJ2-7; v_gene: TRBV4-1; CDR3aa: CASSQGSDSSYEQYF; CDR3nt: TGCGCCAGCAGCCAAGGGTCGGACAGCTCCTACGAGCAGTACTTC
d_gene: TRBD2; abundance: .; j_gene: TRBJ2-2; v_gene: TRBV28; CDR3aa: CASSSPFSSGSPRDTGELFF; CDR3nt: TGTGCCAGCAGTTCCCCCTTTTCTAGCGGGAGCCCCCGGGACACCGGGGAGCTGTTTTTT
d_gene: .; abundance: .; j_gene: TRBJ2-4; v_gene: TRBV10-3; CDR3aa: CAISESVGVAKNIQYF; CDR3nt: TGTGCCATCAGTGAGTCGGTAGGGGTGGCCAAAAACATTCAGTACTTC
d_gene: TRBD1; abundance: .; j_gene: TRBJ1-2; v_gene: TRBV14; CDR3aa: CASSSGTGGYGYTF; CDR3nt: TGTGCCAGCAGCTCCGGGACAGGGGGCTATGGCTACACCTTC
d_gene: TRBD2; abundance: few; j_gene: TRBJ2-4; v_gene: TRBV7-9; CDR3aa: CASSLSLTSGITTNIQYF; CDR3nt: TGTGCCAGCAGCTTATCTCTTACTAGCGGGATTACCACGAACATTCAGTACTTC
d_gene: TRBD2; abundance: .; j_gene: TRBJ2-4; v_gene: TRBV7-6; CDR3aa: CASSTRLAGLKNIQYF; CDR3nt: TGTGCCAGCAGCACCAGACTAGCGGGACTTAAAAACATTCAGTACTTC
d_gene: TRBD2; abundance: .; j_gene: TRBJ2-5; v_gene: TRBV5-4; CDR3aa: CASSLPTSGSETQYF; CDR3nt: TGTGCCAGCAGCTTGCCCACTAGCGGGAGTGAGACCCAGTACTTC
d_gene: .; abundance: .; j_gene: TRBJ2-7; v_gene: TRBV9; CDR3aa: CASNPLEGVFEQYF; CDR3nt: TGTGCCAGCAACCCCCTCGAAGGGGTTTTCGAGCAGTACTTC
d_gene: .; abundance: few; j_gene: TRBJ2-2; v_gene: TRBV7-9; CDR3aa: CASSFVTGNTGELFF; CDR3nt: TGTGCCAGCAGCTTTGTAACAGGAAACACCGGGGAGCTGTTTTTT
d_gene: TRBD1; abundance: .; j_gene: TRBJ1-2; v_gene: TRBV28; CDR3aa: CASNRAGGPNYGYTF; CDR3nt: TGTGCCAGCAATCGGGCAGGGGGCCCTAACTATGGCTACACCTTC
d_gene: .; abundance: .; j_gene: TRBJ1-4; v_gene: TRBV5-1; CDR3aa: CASSFTQSQGKLFF; CDR3nt: TGCGCCAGCAGCTTCACTCAATCTCAGGGAAAACTGTTTTTT
d_gene: TRBD1; abundance: .; j_gene: TRBJ1-3; v_gene: TRBV7-9; CDR3aa: CASSSTGTGGGNTIYF; CDR3nt: TGTGCCAGCAGCTCGACCGGGACAGGGGGCGGAAACACCATATATTTT
d_gene: .; abundance: .; j_gene: TRBJ2-2; v_gene: TRBV10-3; CDR3aa: CAISVDTRELFF; CDR3nt: TGTGCCATCAGTGTTGATACTAGGGAGCTGTTTTTT
d_gene: .; abundance: .; j_gene: TRBJ2-3; v_gene: TRBV11-2; CDR3aa: CASSPPTRSTDTQYF; CDR3nt: TGTGCCAGCAGCCCGCCGACTCGATCCACAGATACGCAGTATTTT
d_gene: TRBD2; abundance: .; j_gene: TRBJ2-1; v_gene: TRBV4-1; CDR3aa: CASSPRLAEHEQFF; CDR3nt: TGCGCCAGCAGCCCTCGTCTAGCGGAACATGAGCAGTTCTTC
d_gene: .; abundance: .; j_gene: TRBJ2-3; v_gene: TRBV28; CDR3aa: CASSLTDGIKLTQYF; CDR3nt: TGTGCCAGCAGTTTAACGGACGGGATTAAACTTACGCAGTATTTT
d_gene: .; abundance: .; j_gene: TRBJ2-2; v_gene: TRBV27; CDR3aa: CASSWKGTGELFF; CDR3nt: TGTGCCAGCAGTTGGAAGGGGACCGGGGAGCTGTTTTTT
d_gene: .; abundance: .; j_gene: TRBJ2-3; v_gene: TRBV5-1; CDR3aa: CASSLGQITDTQYF; CDR3nt: TGCGCCAGCAGCTTGGGCCAGATCACAGATACGCAGTATTTT
d_gene: .; abundance: .; j_gene: TRBJ2-5; v_gene: TRBV28; CDR3aa: CASSLHRQETQYF; CDR3nt: TGTGCCAGCAGTTTGCACAGGCAAGAGACCCAGTACTTC
d_gene: TRBD1; abundance: .; j_gene: TRBJ2-6; v_gene: TRBV28; CDR3aa: CASSGGQGIWAGANVLTF; CDR3nt: TGTGCCAGCAGTGGCGGACAGGGTATTTGGGCTGGGGCCAACGTCCTGACTTTC
d_gene: TRBD1; abundance: .; j_gene: TRBJ1-1; v_gene: TRBV5-1; CDR3aa: CASSLDRGSEAFF; CDR3nt: TGCGCCAGCAGCTTGGACAGGGGGTCTGAAGCTTTCTTT
d_gene: TRBD2; abundance: few; j_gene: TRBJ2-3; v_gene: TRBV7-3; CDR3aa: CASSLTGTSGRLDTQYF; CDR3nt: TGTGCCAGCAGCTTAACAGGGACTAGCGGGAGGCTAGATACGCAGTATTTT
d_gene: .; abundance: .; j_gene: TRBJ2-1; v_gene: TRBV29-1; CDR3aa: CSVEGWSSYNEQFF; CDR3nt: TGCAGCGTTGAAGGGTGGAGCTCCTACAATGAGCAGTTCTTC
d_gene: TRBD1; abundance: .; j_gene: TRBJ1-5; v_gene: TRBV2; CDR3aa: CASSDDRGLGNQPQHF; CDR3nt: TGTGCCAGCAGTGACGACAGGGGTTTGGGCAATCAGCCCCAGCATTTT
d_gene: .; abundance: once; j_gene: TRBJ1-5; v_gene: TRBV2; CDR3aa: CASSEAGRGSGNQPQHF; CDR3nt: TGTGCCAGCAGTGAAGCGGGGAGGGGGTCGGGCAATCAGCCCCAGCATTTT
d_gene: .; abundance: .; j_gene: TRBJ2-3; v_gene: TRBV2; CDR3aa: CASMSERAGDTQYF; CDR3nt: TGTGCCAGCATGAGCGAGAGGGCGGGAGATACGCAGTATTTT
d_gene: .; abundance: .; j_gene: TRBJ1-2; v_gene: TRBV19; CDR3aa: CASSPGVGYGYTF; CDR3nt: TGTGCCAGTAGTCCGGGGGTAGGCTATGGCTACACCTTC
d_gene: TRBD1; abundance: .; j_gene: TRBJ2-6; v_gene: TRBV28; CDR3aa: CASSLSGQGASGANVLTF; CDR3nt: TGTGCCAGCAGTTTATCCGGACAGGGGGCCTCTGGGGCCAACGTCCTGACTTTC
d_gene: .; abundance: .; j_gene: TRBJ1-1; v_gene: TRBV5-1; CDR3aa: CASSLEHNTEAFF; CDR3nt: TGCGCCAGCAGCTTGGAGCATAACACTGAAGCTTTCTTT
d_gene: .; abundance: .; j_gene: TRBJ2-5; v_gene: TRBV2; CDR3aa: CASRSRETQYF; CDR3nt: TGTGCCAGCAGATCCCGAGAGACCCAGTACTTC
d_gene: .; abundance: .; j_gene: TRBJ2-3; v_gene: TRBV4-1; CDR3aa: CASSQVGRAQGTDTQYF; CDR3nt: TGCGCCAGCAGCCAAGTGGGGCGTGCTCAGGGCACAGATACGCAGTATTTT
d_gene: .; abundance: .; j_gene: TRBJ2-7; v_gene: TRBV13; CDR3aa: CASSLGGSPPYEQYF; CDR3nt: TGTGCCAGCAGCTTAGGCGGGAGCCCCCCCTACGAGCAGTACTTC
d_gene: TRBD2; abundance: .; j_gene: TRBJ2-3; v_gene: TRBV19; CDR3aa: CASRLAGGPTDTQYF; CDR3nt: TGTGCCAGTAGACTAGCGGGAGGGCCGACAGATACGCAGTATTTT
d_gene: TRBD1; abundance: .; j_gene: TRBJ1-2; v_gene: TRBV6-1; CDR3aa: CASSVARDRGNYGYTF; CDR3nt: TGTGCCAGCAGTGTGGCCCGGGACAGGGGAAACTATGGCTACACCTTC
d_gene: TRBD1; abundance: once; j_gene: TRBJ1-1; v_gene: TRBV7-3; CDR3aa: CASSPDRVFEAFF; CDR3nt: TGTGCCAGCAGCCCGGACAGGGTATTTGAAGCTTTCTTT
d_gene: TRBD2; abundance: .; j_gene: TRBJ2-7; v_gene: TRBV9; CDR3aa: CASSVGSPSGSRAHEQYF; CDR3nt: TGTGCCAGCAGCGTAGGGTCGCCTAGCGGGAGTAGGGCCCACGAGCAGTACTTC
d_gene: .; abundance: .; j_gene: TRBJ2-4; v_gene: TRBV9; CDR3aa: CASSPVGRAGTKNIQYF; CDR3nt: TGTGCCAGCAGCCCGGTGGGGAGAGCCGGAACCAAAAACATTCAGTACTTC
d_gene: TRBD1; abundance: .; j_gene: TRBJ2-1; v_gene: TRBV7-9; CDR3aa: CASSPADRGYNEQFF; CDR3nt: TGTGCCAGCAGCCCCGCCGACAGGGGTTACAATGAGCAGTTCTTC
d_gene: .; abundance: once; j_gene: TRBJ1-2; v_gene: TRBV28; CDR3aa: CASSLGTLANYGYTF; CDR3nt: TGTGCCAGCAGTTTGGGGACACTAGCTAACTATGGCTACACCTTC
d_gene: TRBD2; abundance: .; j_gene: TRBJ2-1; v_gene: TRBV7-9; CDR3aa: CASSSGTSGKNEQFF; CDR3nt: TGTGCCAGCAGCTCCGGGACTAGCGGGAAAAATGAGCAGTTCTTC
d_gene: TRBD2; abundance: few; j_gene: TRBJ2-5; v_gene: TRBV19; CDR3aa: CASRGLAGGGETQYF; CDR3nt: TGTGCCAGTAGAGGACTAGCGGGAGGGGGTGAGACCCAGTACTTC
d_gene: .; abundance: .; j_gene: TRBJ1-1; v_gene: TRBV7-9; CDR3aa: CASRKGDTNTEAFF; CDR3nt: TGTGCCAGCAGGAAGGGGGACACGAACACTGAAGCTTTCTTT
d_gene: TRBD2; abundance: once; j_gene: TRBJ2-7; v_gene: TRBV30; CDR3aa: CAWSPAGGPRQYF; CDR3nt: TGTGCCTGGAGCCCAGCGGGAGGGCCCCGGCAGTACTTC
d_gene: .; abundance: .; j_gene: TRBJ2-7; v_gene: TRBV21-1; CDR3aa: CASSKKISGQGNF; CDR3nt: TGTGCCAGCAGCAAGAAAATTTCGGGACAGGGTAACTTC